These 12 T cell receptor beta chains were sequenced from one sample in a study of early T cells in non-severe SARS-CoV-2 infection. Using its own MiXCR run on the 5' RACE reads, TCRdb lists one record per CDR3 protein. The data show about 83,000 distinct CDR3 sequences, approximately 13% seen once. Source material: whole blood. These receptors came from an adult who was a healthcare worker with PCR-confirmed SARS-CoV-2 infection or an uninfected control (not recorded which).

The CDR3 sequence is CASSFFETQYF. The CDR3 DNA reads as TGTGCCAGCAGTTTCTTCGAGACCCAGTACTTC. The chain recombines TRBV12-3 or TRBV12-4 with TRBJ2-5; D ambiguous. CDR3 length: 11 residues. V was shortened by 3 bases and J by 5 bases, with 4 bases between the two germline ends.

This clonotype was detected many times. The gene calls are TRBV19 and TRBJ2-3; 8 bases align to TRBD1. The CDR3 consists of 15 residues. The trim removed 5 bases at V and 3 bases at J, leaving 7 bases unmatched. In germline, CDR1 is LNHDA, CDR2 SQIVND (reference sequence). CDR3 sequence reads: CASSSRTGFTDTQYF. CDR3 DNA sequence: TGTGCCAGTAGTTCCCGGACAGGGTTTACAGATACGCAGTATTTT.

This clonotype was seen more than once but under ten times. The chain combines TRBV3-1 with TRBJ2-3; perhaps TRBD2 as D (5 bases). V dropped 3 bases and J dropped 4 bases, with 11 bases sitting between them. This CDR3 is 14 amino acids long. Per germline, CDR1 LGHDT and CDR2 YNNKEL (reference sequence). CDR3 residues: CASSHPHGADTQYF. CDR3 nucleotide sequence: TGTGCCAGCAGCCATCCCCACGGGGCAGATACGCAGTATTTT.

The chain has TRBV7-8 and TRBJ2-1, with a tentative D call TRBD2 (5 bases). In germline, CDR1 is SGHVS, CDR2 FQNEAQ. The CDR3 loop spans 13 amino acids. V was clipped by 2 bases and J by 10 bases, with 12 bases between them. CDR3 bases: TGTGCCAGCAGCTTAAGCGGACCCACCGAGCAGTTCTTC. This codes for CASSLSGPTEQFF.

This clonotype was counted ten times or more. The chain links TRBV7-3 to TRBJ1-1; the D is unclear. This CDR3 contains 13 residues. The V end was cut by 3 bases, the J end by 0 bases, with 5 bases between. Germline V gene lookup returns CDR1 SGHTA and CDR2 FQGTGA. CDR3 sequence (DNA): TGTGCCAGCAGCTTCTCTATGAACACTGAAGCTTTCTTT. It codes for CASSFSMNTEAFF.

The sample holds many counts of this clonotype. The genes are TRBV14 and TRBJ1-6; 9 nucleotides line up with TRBD1. The CDR3 consists of 15 residues. Per the germline V gene, CDR1 is SGHDN and CDR2 is FVKESK. V trimming: 1 base; J trimming: 9 bases; junction bases outside the gene matches: 4. CDR3: CASSQVGQGISPLHF. The CDR3 DNA is TGTGCCAGCAGCCAAGTTGGACAGGGGATTTCACCCCTCCACTTT. The whole variable domain, remainder taken from reference TRBV14 and TRBJ1-6, is EAGVTQFPSHSVIEKGQTVTLRCDPISGHDNLYWYRRVMGKEIKFLLHFVKESKQDESGMPNNRFLAERTGGTYSTLKVQPAELEDSGVYFCASSQVGQGISPLHFGNGTRLTVT.

The V call is TRBV24-1, the J call TRBJ2-7; 8 bases are a match to TRBD1. This CDR3 has 13 amino acids. Looked up from germline, CDR1 is KGHDR and CDR2 is SFDVKD. With 4 bases clipped from V and 5 bases from J, the junction kept 3 bases outside the gene matches. The CDR3 region is CATSDQDRDEQYF. The CDR3 region has the DNA TGTGCCACCAGTGACCAGGACAGGGACGAGCAGTACTTC.

This clonotype was found many times. The chain uses TRBV4-1 and TRBJ2-7, with D unresolved. Trimming took off 2 bases at V and 5 bases at J, with 10 bases between the two ends. The CDR3 totals 13 residues. The V gene's germline CDR1 is MGHRA and CDR2 YSYEKL. The CDR3 here is CASSQSPIHEQYF. Written as DNA, the CDR3 is TGCGCCAGCAGCCAAAGTCCGATACACGAGCAGTACTTC.

The chain has TRBV11-3 and TRBJ2-2; TRBD2 agrees at 12 bases. V lost 1 base to trimming and J lost 6 bases; unmatched junction nucleotides: 0. Per the germline V gene, CDR1 is SGHNT and CDR2 is YENEEA. The CDR3 is 15 residues long. The CDR3 nucleotides read TGTGCCAGCAGCTTAGGACTAGCGGGAGCCGGGGAGCTGTTTTTT. Protein product: CASSLGLAGAGELFF.

The chain carries TRBV29-1 and TRBJ2-2, with no clear D. Trimming took 3 bases from V and 1 from J, leaving 6 bases between them. Germline CDR1 reads SQVTM; CDR2 reads ANQGSEA. The CDR3 loop spans 13 amino acids. The CDR3: CSVEGKNTGELFF. CDR3 sequence (DNA): TGCAGCGTTGAGGGCAAGAACACCGGGGAGCTGTTTTTT.

This clonotype was found many times. The J gene is TRBJ2-3, the V gene TRBV20-1; D gene unclear. The germline V gene encodes CDR1 DFQATT and CDR2 SNEGSKA (reference sequence). The ends were cut back, 8 bases at V and 7 bases at J, with 10 bases in the middle. This CDR3 has 10 residues. CDR3 in amino acids: CSPLNNTQYF. The CDR3 nucleotides are TGCAGTCCCCTTAACAATACGCAGTATTTT.

This clonotype was counted many times. This chain uses TRBV2 with TRBJ2-7; no clear D gene. Trimming stripped 7 bases from V and 4 bases from J, with 14 bases between. CDR1 is SNHLY and CDR2 is FYNNEI in the germline V gene. The CDR3 spans 13 residues. The CDR3 protein is CASKGSLQYEQYF. The CDR3 region has the DNA TGTGCCAGCAAGGGTTCGTTGCAATACGAGCAGTACTTC.